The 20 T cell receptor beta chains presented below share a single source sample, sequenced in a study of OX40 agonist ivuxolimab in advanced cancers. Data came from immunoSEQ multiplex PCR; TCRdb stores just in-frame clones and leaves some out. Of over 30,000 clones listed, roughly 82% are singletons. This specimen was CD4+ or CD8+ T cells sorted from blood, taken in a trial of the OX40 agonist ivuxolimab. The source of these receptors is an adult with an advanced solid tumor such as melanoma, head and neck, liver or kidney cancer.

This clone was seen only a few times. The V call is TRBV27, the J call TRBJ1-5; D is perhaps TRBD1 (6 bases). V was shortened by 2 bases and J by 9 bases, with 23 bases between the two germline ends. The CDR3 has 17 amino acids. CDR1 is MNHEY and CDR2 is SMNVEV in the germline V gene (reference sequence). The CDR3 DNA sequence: TGTGCCAGCAGTTTAACGTCGACAGGAACTTCCTATTGGCCCCAGCATTTT. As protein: CASSLTSTGTSYWPQHF.

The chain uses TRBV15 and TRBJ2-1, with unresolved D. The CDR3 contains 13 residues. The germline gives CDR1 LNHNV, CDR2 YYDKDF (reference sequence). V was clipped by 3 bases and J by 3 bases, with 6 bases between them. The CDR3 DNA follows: TGTGCCACCAGCAGGGGTGGCTACAATGAGCAGTTCTTC. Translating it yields CATSRGGYNEQFF. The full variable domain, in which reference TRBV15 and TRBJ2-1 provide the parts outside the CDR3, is DAMVIQNPRYQVTQFGKPVTLSCSQTLNHNVMYWYQQKSSQAPKLLFHYYDKDFNNEADTPDNFQSRRPNTSFCFLDIRSPGLGDTAMYLCATSRGGYNEQFFGPGTRLTVL.

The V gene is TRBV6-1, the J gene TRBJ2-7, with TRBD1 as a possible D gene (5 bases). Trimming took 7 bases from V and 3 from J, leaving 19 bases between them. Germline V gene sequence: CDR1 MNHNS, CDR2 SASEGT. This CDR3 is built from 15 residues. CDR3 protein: CASILGAAGDYEQYF. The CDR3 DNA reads TGTGCCAGCATATTAGGGGCCGCAGGAGACTACGAGCAGTACTTC.

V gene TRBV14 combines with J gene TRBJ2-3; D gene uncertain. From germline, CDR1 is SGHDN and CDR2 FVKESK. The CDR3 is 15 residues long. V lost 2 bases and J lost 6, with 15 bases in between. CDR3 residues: CASSQSQLSSDTQYF. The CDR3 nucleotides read TGTGCCAGCAGCCAATCGCAGCTTAGTTCTGATACGCAGTATTTT.

The CDR3 loop is CASSARRAENTEAFF. DNA for the CDR3: TGTGCCAGTAGTGCCAGAAGGGCTGAGAACACTGAAGCTTTCTTT. The rearrangement links TRBV19 to TRBJ1-1; D is uncertain. Per germline, CDR1 LNHDA and CDR2 SQIVND (reference sequence). V was shortened by 5 bases and J by 1 base, with 14 bases between the two germline ends. The CDR3 sequence is 15 residues long.

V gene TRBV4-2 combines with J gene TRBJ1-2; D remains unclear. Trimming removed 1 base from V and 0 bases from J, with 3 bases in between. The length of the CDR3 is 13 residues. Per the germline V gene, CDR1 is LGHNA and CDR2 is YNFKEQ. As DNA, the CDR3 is TGTGCCAGCAGCCAAGGAACTAACTATGGCTACACCTTC. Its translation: CASSQGTNYGYTF.

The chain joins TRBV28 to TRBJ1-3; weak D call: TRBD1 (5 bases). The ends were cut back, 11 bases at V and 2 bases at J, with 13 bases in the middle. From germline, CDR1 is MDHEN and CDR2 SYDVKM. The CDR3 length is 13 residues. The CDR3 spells CASSQGPGNTIYF. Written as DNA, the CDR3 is TGTGCCTCATCCCAGGGCCCTGGAAACACCATATATTTT.

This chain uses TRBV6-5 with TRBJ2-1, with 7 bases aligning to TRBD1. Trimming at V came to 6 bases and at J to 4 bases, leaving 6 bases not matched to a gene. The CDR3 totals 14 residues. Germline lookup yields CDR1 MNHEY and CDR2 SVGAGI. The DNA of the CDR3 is TGTGCCAGCAGCCTCCGGGACAGTTACAATGAGCAGTTCTTC. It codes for CASSLRDSYNEQFF.

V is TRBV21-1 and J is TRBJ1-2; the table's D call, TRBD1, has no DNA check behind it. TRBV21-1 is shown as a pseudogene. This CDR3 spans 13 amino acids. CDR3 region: CASIPWTVYGYTF. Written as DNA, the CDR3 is TGTGCCAGCATCCCGTGGACAGTGTATGGCTACACCTTC.

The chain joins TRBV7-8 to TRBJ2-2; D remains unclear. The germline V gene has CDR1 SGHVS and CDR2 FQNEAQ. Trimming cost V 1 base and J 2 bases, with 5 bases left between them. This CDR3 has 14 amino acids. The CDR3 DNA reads TGTGCCAGCAGCTTAGGACAAAACACCGGGGAGCTGTTTTTT. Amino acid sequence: CASSLGQNTGELFF. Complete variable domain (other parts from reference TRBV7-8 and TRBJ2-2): GAGVSQSPRYKVAKRGQDVALRCDPISGHVSLFWYQQALGQGPEFLTYFQNEAQLDKSGLPSDRFFAERPEGSVSTLKIQRTQQEDSAVYLCASSLGQNTGELFFGEGSRLTVL.

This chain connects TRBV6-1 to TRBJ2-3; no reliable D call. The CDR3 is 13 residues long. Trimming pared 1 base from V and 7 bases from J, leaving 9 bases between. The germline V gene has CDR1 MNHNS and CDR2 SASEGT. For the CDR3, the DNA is TGTGCCAGCAGTGAAGAGACCGCCTATACGCAGTATTTT. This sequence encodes CASSEETAYTQYF.

The CDR3 is CASMRLGDEQYF. CDR3 nucleotides: TGTGCCAGCATGCGGCTCGGGGACGAGCAGTACTTC. The chain has TRBV6-1 and TRBJ2-7, with D possibly TRBD2 on 5 matching bases. The CDR3 is made up of 12 amino acids. V lost 7 bases, J lost 5 bases, and 12 bases lay in between. CDR1 is MNHNS and CDR2 is SASEGT in the germline V gene.

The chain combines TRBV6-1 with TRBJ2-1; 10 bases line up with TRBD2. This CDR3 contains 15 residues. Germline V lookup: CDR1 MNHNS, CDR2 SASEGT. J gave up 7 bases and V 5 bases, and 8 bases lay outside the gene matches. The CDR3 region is CASSSASGSFNEQFF. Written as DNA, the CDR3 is TGTGCCAGCAGTTCCGCTAGCGGGAGTTTTAATGAGCAGTTCTTC.

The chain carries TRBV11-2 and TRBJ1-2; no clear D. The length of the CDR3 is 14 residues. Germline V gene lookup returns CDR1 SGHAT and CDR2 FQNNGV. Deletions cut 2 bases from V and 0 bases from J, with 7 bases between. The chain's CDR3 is CASSLSSANYGYTF. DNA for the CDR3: TGTGCCAGCAGCTTATCCTCAGCTAACTATGGCTACACCTTC. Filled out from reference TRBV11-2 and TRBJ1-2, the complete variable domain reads EAGVAQSPRYKIIEKRQSVAFWCNPISGHATLYWYQQILGQGPKLLIQFQNNGVVDDSQLPKDRFSAERLKGVDSTLKIQPAKLEDSAVYLCASSLSSANYGYTFGSGTRLTVV.

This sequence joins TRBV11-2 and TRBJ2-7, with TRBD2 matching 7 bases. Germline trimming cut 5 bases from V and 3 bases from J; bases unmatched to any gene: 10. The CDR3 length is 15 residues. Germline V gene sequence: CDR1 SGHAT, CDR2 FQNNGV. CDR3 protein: CASSRLQSGVYEQYF. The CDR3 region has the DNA TGTGCCAGCAGCCGACTTCAGAGCGGGGTCTACGAGCAGTACTTC.

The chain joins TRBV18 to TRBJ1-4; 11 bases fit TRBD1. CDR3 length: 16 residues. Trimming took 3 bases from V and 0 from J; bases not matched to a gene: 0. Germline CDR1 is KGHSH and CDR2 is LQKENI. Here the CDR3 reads CASSPGQGATNEKLFF. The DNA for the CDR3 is TGTGCCAGCTCACCGGGACAGGGGGCAACTAATGAAAAACTGTTTTTT.

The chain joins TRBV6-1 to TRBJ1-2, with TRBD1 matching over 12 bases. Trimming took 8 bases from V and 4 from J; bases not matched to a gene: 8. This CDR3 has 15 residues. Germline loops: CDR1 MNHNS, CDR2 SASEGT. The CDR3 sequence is CASGDRGRIFYGYTF. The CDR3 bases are TGTGCCAGCGGGGACAGGGGGCGAATTTTCTATGGCTACACCTTC.

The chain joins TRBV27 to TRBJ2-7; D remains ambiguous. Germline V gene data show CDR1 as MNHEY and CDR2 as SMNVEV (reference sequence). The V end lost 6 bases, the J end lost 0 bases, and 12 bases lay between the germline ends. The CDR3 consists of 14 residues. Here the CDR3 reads CASSLTRSSYEQYF. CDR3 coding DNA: TGTGCCAGCAGCCTCACACGTAGCTCCTACGAGCAGTACTTC.

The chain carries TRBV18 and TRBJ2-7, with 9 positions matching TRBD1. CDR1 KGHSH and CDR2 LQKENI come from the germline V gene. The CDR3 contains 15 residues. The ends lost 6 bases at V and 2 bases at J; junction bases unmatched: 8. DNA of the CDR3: TGTGCCAGCTCTCCCGGGACAGGGTCGACCTACGAGCAGTACTTC. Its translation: CASSPGTGSTYEQYF. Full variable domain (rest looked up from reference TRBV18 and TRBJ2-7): NAGVMQNPRHLVRRRGQEARLRCSPMKGHSHVYWYRQLPEEGLKFMVYLQKENIIDESGMPKERFSAEFPKEGPSILRIQQVVRGDSAAYFCASSPGTGSTYEQYFGPGTRLTVT.

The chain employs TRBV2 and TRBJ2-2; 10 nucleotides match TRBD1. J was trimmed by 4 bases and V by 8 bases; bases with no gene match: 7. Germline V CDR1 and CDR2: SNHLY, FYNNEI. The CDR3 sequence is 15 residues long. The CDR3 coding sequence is TGTGCCAGCTTCTCCGGGACAGGGGCCACCGGGGAGCTGTTTTTT. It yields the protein CASFSGTGATGELFF.